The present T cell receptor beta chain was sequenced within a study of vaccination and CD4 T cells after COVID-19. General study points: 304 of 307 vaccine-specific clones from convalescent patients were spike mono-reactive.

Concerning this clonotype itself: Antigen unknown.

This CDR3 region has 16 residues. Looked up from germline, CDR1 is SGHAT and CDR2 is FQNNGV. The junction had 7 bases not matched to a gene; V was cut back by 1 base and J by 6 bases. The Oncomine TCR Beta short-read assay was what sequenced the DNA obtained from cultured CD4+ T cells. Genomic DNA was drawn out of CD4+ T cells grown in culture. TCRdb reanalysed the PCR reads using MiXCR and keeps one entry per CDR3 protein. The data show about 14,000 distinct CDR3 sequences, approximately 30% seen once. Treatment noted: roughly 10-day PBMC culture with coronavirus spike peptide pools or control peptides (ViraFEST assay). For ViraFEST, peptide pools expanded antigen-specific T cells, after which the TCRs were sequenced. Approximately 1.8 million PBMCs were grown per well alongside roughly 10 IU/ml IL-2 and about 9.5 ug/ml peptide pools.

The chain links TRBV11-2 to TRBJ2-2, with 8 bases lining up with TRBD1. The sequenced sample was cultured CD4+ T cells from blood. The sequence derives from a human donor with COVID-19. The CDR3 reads CASSLGGQGAAGELFF. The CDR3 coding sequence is TGTGCCAGCAGCTTAGGAGGGCAGGGGGCGGCCGGGGAGCTGTTTTTT.